A selection of T cell receptor beta chains follows, all from one sample in a study of T cell responses to AZD1222 COVID-19 vaccine. Sequenced by immunoSEQ multiplex PCR; TCRdb stores in-frame clones only, minus some. The table lists about 140,000 clones. The sequencing input was peripheral blood. The receptor source for this set is an adult in good health. The CDR3 runs from the conserved cysteine through the conserved F or W. The order of the fields is D gene, J gene, V gene, CDR3 protein, CDR3 DNA. D genes are given only for firm matches.

NA,TRBJ1-1,TRBV7-9,CASSLEAHTEAFF,TGTGCCAGCAGCTTAGAGGCACACACTGAAGCTTTCTTT
TRBD2,TRBJ2-3,TRBV6-2/TRBV6-3,CASSPGLASDTQYF,TGTGCCAGCAGCCCGGGACTAGCATCAGATACGCAGTATTTT
NA,TRBJ2-2,TRBV6-2/TRBV6-3,CASSRTLTGELFF,TGTGCCAGCAGCCGGACTCTCACCGGGGAGCTGTTTTTT
NA,TRBJ1-2,TRBV2,CASKREPYGYTF,TGTGCCAGCAAGAGAGAACCCTATGGCTACACCTTC
TRBD1,TRBJ1-2,TRBV11-2,CASSFDRTGGGGYTF,TGTGCCAGCAGCTTCGATCGGACAGGGGGAGGTGGCTACACCTTC
NA,TRBJ2-5,TRBV5-6,CASSPQLGLETQYF,TGTGCCAGCAGCCCTCAGCTTGGACTCGAGACCCAGTACTTC
NA,TRBJ2-7,TRBV7-3,CASSLSQDNEQYF,TGTGCCAGCAGCTTAAGTCAGGATAACGAGCAGTACTTC
NA,TRBJ1-1,TRBV6-5,CASSSTVNTEAFF,TGTGCCAGCAGCTCGACAGTGAACACTGAAGCTTTCTTT
TRBD1,TRBJ1-5,TRBV5-8,CASSGGQARNQPQHF,TGTGCCAGCAGCGGGGGACAGGCCAGGAATCAGCCCCAGCATTTT
TRBD2,TRBJ2-7,TRBV13,CASTRRGGQGEQYF,TGTGCCAGCACCCGACGGGGGGGTCAGGGCGAGCAGTACTTC
NA,TRBJ1-4,TRBV19,CASSPFGGLGNEKLFF,TGTGCCAGTAGTCCCTTTGGGGGGCTTGGTAATGAAAAACTGTTTTTT
TRBD1,TRBJ1-2,TRBV6-1,CASSETGGPEDTF,TGTGCCAGCAGTGAAACAGGGGGCCCCGAGGACACCTTC
NA,TRBJ1-2,TRBV13,CASSLVGGSSYGYTF,TGTGCCAGCAGCTTGGTAGGTGGTTCCAGCTATGGCTACACCTTC
NA,TRBJ1-2,TRBV6-5,CASRKTGPNYGYTF,TGTGCCAGCAGGAAGACAGGACCTAACTATGGCTACACCTTC